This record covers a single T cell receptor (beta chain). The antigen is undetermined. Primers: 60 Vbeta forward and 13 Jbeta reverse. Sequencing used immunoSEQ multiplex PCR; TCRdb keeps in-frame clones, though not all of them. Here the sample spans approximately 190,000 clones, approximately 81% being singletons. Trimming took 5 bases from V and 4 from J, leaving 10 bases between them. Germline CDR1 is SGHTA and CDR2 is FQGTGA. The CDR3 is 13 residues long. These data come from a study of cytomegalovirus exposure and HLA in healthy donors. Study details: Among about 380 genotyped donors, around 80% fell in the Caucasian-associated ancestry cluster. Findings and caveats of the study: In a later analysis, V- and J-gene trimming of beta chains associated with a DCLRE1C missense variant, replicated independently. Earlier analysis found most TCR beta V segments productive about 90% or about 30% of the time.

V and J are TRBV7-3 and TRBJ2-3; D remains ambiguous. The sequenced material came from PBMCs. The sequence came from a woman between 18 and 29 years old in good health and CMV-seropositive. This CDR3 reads CASSLGASDTQYF. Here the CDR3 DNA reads TGTGCCAGCAGCCTAGGAGCCTCAGATACGCAGTATTTT.